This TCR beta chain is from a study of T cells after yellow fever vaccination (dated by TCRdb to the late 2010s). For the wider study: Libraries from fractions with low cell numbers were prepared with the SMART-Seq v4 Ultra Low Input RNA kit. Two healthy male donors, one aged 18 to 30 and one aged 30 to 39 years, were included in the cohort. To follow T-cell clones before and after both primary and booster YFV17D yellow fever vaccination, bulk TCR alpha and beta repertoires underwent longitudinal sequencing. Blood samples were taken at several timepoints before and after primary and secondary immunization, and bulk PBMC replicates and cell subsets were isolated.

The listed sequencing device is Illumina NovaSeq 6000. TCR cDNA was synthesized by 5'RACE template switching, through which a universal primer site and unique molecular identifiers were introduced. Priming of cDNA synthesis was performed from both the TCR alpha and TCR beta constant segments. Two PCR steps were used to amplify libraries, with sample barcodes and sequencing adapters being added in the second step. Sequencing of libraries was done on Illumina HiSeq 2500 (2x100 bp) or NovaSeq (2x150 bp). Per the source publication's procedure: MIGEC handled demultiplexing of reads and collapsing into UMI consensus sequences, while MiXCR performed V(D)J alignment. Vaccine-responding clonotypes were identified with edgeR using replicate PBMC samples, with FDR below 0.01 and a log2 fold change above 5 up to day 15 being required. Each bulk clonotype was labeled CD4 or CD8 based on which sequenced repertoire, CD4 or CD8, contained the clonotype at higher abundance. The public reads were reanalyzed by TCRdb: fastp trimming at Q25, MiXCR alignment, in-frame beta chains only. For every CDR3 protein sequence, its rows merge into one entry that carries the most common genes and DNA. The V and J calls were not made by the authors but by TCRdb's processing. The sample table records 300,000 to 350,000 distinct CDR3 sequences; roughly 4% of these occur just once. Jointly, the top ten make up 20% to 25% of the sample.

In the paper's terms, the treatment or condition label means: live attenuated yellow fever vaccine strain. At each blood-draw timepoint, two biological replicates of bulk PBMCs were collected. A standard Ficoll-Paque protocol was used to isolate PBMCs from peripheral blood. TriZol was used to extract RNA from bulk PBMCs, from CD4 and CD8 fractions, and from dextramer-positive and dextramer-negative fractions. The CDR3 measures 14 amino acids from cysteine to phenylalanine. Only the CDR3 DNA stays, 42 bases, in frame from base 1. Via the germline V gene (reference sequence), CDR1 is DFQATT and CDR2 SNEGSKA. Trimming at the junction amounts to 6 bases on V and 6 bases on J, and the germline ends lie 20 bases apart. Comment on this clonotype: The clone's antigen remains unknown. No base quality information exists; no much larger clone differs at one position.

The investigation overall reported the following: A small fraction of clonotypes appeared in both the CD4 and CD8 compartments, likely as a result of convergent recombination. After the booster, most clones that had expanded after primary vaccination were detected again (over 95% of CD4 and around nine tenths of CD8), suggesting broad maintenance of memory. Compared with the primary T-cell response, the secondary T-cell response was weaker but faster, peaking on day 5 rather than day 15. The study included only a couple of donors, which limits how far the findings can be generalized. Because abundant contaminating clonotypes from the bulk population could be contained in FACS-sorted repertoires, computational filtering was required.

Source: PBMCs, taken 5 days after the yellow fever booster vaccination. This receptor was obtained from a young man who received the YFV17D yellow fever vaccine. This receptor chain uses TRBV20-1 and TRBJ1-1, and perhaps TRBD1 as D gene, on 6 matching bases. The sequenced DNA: TGCAGTGCAAAACGACCTCTACAGGGTTCTGAAGCTTTCTTT. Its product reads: CSAKRPLQGSEAFF.